The T cell receptor (beta chain) described here comes from a study of blood T cell repertoires in COVID-19 (dated by TCRdb to the early 2020s). Regarding the study in general: Collaborator samples came from the United States, Italy and Spain and covered acute and convalescent phases of COVID-19. The sample metadata nearly always contained a de-identified subject ID, COVID-19 status, age in years and sex. Where available, HLA class I and class II types were taken from metadata supplied by the sample provider and were not determined by assay-based typing. Deeply sampled blood TCRbeta repertoires from subjects exposed to, actively infected with, or recovered from COVID-19 were included in the dataset. The samples were drawn from the first 160 participants of the ongoing ImmuneRACE study and from 1,254 subjects provided by 6 global collaborators. The prospective study material was composed of cDNA or gDNA derived from T cells, B-cell-depleted T cells, or PBMCs. The repertoires were made available in a free public database intended to serve as a resource for research on the immune response to SARS-CoV-2.

What the study reported, not specific to this receptor: Clinical and demographic metadata were provided uncurated, with the amount varying by source and participant.

CDR1 and CDR2, per the germline V gene, are SGHTA and FQGNSA. V is trimmed back by 6 bases and J by 1 base, and the junction contains 3 bases that no gene match accounts for. The CDR3 runs 15 residues from the cysteine to the phenylalanine. The entry retains the CDR3 DNA only, 45 bases that are in frame from base 1. Comment on this clone: The antigen it binds to is not known. The record has no base qualities; no much larger clone is one base away.

In the prospective study, participants were roughly 18 to 100 years old, resided in around 25 geographic areas of the United States, and were enrolled through a virtual design. In the prospective study, cohorts were assigned on the basis of participant-reported clinical history obtained from a screening survey and a study questionnaire. Recovered participants in ImmuneRACE Cohort 3 were defined by two consecutive negative NP/OP PCR tests, clearance by a healthcare professional, or resolution of symptoms. In the prospective study, whole blood, serum and a nasopharyngeal or oropharyngeal swab were collected from each participant by mobile phlebotomists. Over a roughly two-month period, participants in the prospective study had the option of providing additional blood draws and questionnaires. Blood samples from the prospective study were shipped frozen or at room temperature prior to DNA extraction.

TCRbeta CDR3 regions were amplified from genomic DNA using the immunoSEQ Assay, a bias-controlled multiplex PCR. The study's processing was this. Nucleated cell counts per sample were estimated from amplification of reference gene primers within the assay. To quantify the absolute abundance of each unique TCRbeta CDR3 rearrangement, sequence reads were collapsed and filtered. For each sample, productive Simpson clonality was calculated as the square root of Simpson's diversity index across productive rearrangements. TCRdb re-hosts the immuneACCESS table, in-frame sequences only. Its copies lack some clones; in the studies checked, an unresolved V gene accounts for under half of them, and the cause for the rest is not known. V and J calls plus clone size are reproduced from that table; the DNA served to infer D and trimming. In this sample the table shows 250,000 to 350,000 clones, about 85% of which occur a single time. Clones ranked in the top ten supply around 6% of the sample.

The specimen sequenced was PBMCs or T cells enriched from blood (not recorded which). The rearranged chain carries TRBV7-2 and TRBJ2-4, with 10 bases matching TRBD1. This clonotype originated in a woman aged 25 to 39 who had recovered from COVID-19. The base sequence is TGTGCCAGCAGTCCGGGACAGGGGGCCAAAAACATTCAGTACTTC. Protein translation: CASSPGQGAKNIQYF. The reference TRBV7-2 and TRBJ2-4 proteins fill in what lies around the CDR3, so the full variable domain reads GAGVSQSPSNKVTEKGKDVELRCDPISGHTALYWYRQSLGQGLEFLIYFQGNSAPDKSGLPSDRFSAERTGGSVSTLTIQRTQQEDSAVYLCASSPGQGAKNIQYFGAGTRLSVL.